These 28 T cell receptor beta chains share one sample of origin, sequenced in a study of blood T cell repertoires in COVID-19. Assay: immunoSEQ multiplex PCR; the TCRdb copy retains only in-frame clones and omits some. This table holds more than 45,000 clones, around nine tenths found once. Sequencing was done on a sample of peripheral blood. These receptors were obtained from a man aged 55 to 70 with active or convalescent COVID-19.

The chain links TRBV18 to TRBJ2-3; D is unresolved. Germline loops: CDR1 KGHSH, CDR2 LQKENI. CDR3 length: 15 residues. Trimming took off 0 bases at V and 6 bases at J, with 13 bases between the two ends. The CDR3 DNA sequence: TGTGCCAGCTCACCACCTAGTGGGCGTCCCGATACGCAGTATTTT. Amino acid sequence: CASSPPSGRPDTQYF.

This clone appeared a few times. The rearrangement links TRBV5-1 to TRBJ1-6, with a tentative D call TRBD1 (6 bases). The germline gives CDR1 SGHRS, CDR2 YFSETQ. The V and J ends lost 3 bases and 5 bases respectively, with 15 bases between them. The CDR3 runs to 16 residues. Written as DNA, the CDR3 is TGCGCCAGCAGCTCCCAGGGGACGACAAATAATTCACCCCTCCACTTT. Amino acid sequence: CASSSQGTTNNSPLHF. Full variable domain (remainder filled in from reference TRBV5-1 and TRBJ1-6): KAGVTQTPRYLIKTRGQQVTLSCSPISGHRSVSWYQQTPGQGLQFLFEYFSETQRNKGNFPGRFSGRQFSNSRSEMNVSTLELGDSALYLCASSSQGTTNNSPLHFGNGTRLTVT.

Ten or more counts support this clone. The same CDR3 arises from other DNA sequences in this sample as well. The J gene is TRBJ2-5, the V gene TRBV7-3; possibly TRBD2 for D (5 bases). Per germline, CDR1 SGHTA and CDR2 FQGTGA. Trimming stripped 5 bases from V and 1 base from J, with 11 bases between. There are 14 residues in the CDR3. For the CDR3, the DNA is TGTGCCAGCAGCCCGACTGGACTCCAAGAGACCCAGTACTTC. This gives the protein CASSPTGLQETQYF.

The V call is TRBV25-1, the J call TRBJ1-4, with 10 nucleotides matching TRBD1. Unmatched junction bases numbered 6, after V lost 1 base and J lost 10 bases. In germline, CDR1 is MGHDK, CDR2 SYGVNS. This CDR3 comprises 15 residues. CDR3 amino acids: CASSEWGTGEGKLFF. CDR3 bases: TGTGCCAGCAGTGAATGGGGGACAGGGGAGGGAAAACTGTTTTTT.

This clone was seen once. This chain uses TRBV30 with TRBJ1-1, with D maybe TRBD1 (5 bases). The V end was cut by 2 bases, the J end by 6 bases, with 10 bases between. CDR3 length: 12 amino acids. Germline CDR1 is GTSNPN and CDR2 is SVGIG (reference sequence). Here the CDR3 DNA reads TGTGCCTGGAGTCGGGGGAATGCTGAAGCTTTCTTT. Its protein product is CAWSRGNAEAFF.

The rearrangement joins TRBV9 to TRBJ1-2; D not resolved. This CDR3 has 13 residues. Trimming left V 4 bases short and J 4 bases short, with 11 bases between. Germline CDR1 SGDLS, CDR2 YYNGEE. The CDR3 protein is CASSSSYIYGYTF. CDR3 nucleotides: TGTGCCAGCAGCTCCTCGTATATCTATGGCTACACCTTC.

CDR3: CASSPGTGPGETQYF. CDR3 in DNA: TGTGCCAGCAGCCCCGGGACAGGGCCAGGGGAGACCCAGTACTTC. The V and J genes are TRBV5-4 and TRBJ2-5, with 9 bases identical to TRBD1. The CDR3 runs 15 residues. The trim removed 4 bases at V and 5 bases at J, leaving 9 bases unmatched. The V gene's germline CDR1 is SGHNT and CDR2 YYREEE (reference sequence).

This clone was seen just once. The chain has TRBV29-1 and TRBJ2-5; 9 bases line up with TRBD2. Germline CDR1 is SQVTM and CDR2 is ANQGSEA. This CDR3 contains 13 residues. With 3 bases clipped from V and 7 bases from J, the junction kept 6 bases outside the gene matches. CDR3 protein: CSVEQRGVGTQYF. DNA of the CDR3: TGCAGCGTTGAGCAGCGGGGGGTCGGGACCCAGTACTTC.

CDR3 amino acids: CASSKGQGGHEQFF. For the CDR3, the DNA is TGTGCCAGCAGTAAGGGACAGGGGGGACATGAGCAGTTCTTC. This chain links TRBV2 with TRBJ2-1; 11 bases map to TRBD1. Unmatched junction bases numbered 5, after V lost 5 bases and J lost 8 bases. The CDR3 has 14 residues. The germline V gene encodes CDR1 SNHLY and CDR2 FYNNEI.

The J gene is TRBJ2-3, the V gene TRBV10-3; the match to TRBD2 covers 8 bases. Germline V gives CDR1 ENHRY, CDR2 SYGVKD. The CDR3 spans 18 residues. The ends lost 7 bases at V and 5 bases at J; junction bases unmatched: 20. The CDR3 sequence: CAIKGVGAGDLRIDTQYF. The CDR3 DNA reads TGTGCCATCAAAGGTGTTGGAGCGGGGGACCTCCGGATAGATACGCAGTATTTT.

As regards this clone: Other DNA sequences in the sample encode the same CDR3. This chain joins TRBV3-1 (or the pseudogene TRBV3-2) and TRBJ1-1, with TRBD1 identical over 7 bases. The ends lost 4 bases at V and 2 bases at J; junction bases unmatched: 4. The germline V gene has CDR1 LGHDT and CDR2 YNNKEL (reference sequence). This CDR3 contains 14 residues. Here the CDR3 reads CASSRGQSNTEAFF. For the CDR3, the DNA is TGTGCCAGCAGCCGGGGACAGTCTAACACTGAAGCTTTCTTT.

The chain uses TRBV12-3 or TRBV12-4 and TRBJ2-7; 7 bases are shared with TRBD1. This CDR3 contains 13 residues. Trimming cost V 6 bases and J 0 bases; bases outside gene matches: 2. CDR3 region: CASSGTDSYEQYF. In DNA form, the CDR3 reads TGTGCCAGCAGCGGGACAGACTCCTACGAGCAGTACTTC.

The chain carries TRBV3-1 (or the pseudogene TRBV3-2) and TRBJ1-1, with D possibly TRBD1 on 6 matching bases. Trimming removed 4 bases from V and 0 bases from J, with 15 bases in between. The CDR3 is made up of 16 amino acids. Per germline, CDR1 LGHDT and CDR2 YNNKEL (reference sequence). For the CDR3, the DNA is TGTGCCAGCAGCCCCCGGACAGTACCCATGAACACTGAAGCTTTCTTT. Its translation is CASSPRTVPMNTEAFF.

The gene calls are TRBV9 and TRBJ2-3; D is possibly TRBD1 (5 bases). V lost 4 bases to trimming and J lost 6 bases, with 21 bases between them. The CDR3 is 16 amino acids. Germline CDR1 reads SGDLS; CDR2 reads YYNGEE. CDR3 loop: CASSKLQGLGSDTQYF. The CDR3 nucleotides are TGTGCCAGCAGCAAACTCCAGGGTTTGGGTTCGGATACGCAGTATTTT.

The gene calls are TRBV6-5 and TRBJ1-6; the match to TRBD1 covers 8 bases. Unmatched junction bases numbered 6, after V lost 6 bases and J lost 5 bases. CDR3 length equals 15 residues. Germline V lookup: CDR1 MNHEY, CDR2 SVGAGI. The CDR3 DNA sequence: TGTGCCAGCAGGCCCAGGACAGGGCATAATTCACCCCTCCACTTT. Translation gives CASRPRTGHNSPLHF.

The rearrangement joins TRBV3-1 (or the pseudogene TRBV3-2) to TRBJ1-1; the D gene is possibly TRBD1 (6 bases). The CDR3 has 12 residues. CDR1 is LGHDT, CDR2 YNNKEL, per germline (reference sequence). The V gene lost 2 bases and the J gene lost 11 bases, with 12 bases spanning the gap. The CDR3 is CASSQTGFHAFF. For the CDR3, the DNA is TGTGCCAGCAGCCAAACAGGGTTTCATGCTTTCTTT.

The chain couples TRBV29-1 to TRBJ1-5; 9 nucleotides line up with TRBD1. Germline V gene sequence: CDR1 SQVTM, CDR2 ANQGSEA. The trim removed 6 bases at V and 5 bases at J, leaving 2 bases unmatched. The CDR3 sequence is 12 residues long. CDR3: CSVQGADQPQHF. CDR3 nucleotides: TGCAGCGTACAGGGGGCAGATCAGCCCCAGCATTTT.

For the CDR3, the DNA is TGTGCCAGCAGCGCCCAACCAGGGGGCTATAGCAATCAGCCCCAGCATTTT. Its protein is CASSAQPGGYSNQPQHF. V is TRBV7-2 and J is TRBJ1-5; 8 bases map to TRBD1. This CDR3 contains 17 residues. Germline lookup yields CDR1 SGHTA and CDR2 FQGNSA. V dropped 5 bases and J dropped 0; count of bases not matched to a gene: 9.

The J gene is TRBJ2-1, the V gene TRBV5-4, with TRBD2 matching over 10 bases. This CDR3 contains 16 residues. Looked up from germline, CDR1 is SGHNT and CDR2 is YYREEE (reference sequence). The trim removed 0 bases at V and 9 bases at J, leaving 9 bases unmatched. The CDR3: CASSLASGSGGSEQFF. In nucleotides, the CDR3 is TGTGCCAGCAGCTTGGCTTCGGGTAGCGGGGGGTCTGAGCAGTTCTTC.

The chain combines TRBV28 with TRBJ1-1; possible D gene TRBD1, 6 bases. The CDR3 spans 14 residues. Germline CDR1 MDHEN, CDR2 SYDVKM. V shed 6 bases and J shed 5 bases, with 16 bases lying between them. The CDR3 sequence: CASSRSEGETEAFF. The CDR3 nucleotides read TGTGCCAGCAGCCGATCTGAGGGGGAAACTGAAGCTTTCTTT.

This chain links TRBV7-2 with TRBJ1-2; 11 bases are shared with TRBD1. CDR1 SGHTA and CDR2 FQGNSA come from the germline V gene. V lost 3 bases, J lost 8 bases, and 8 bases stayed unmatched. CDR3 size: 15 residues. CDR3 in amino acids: CASSFRDRGREGYTF. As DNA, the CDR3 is TGTGCCAGCAGCTTCCGGGACAGGGGGAGAGAAGGCTACACCTTC.

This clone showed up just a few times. Here the CDR3 reads CASSNSQPYSNQPQHF. The CDR3 DNA reads TGTGCCAGTAGTAACAGCCAGCCGTATAGCAATCAGCCCCAGCATTTT. V usage is TRBV19 and J usage is TRBJ1-5; D is ambiguous. The V gene lost 4 bases and the J gene lost 0 bases, with 13 bases spanning the gap. This CDR3 is built from 16 residues. Germline assignment: CDR1 LNHDA and CDR2 SQIVND (reference sequence).

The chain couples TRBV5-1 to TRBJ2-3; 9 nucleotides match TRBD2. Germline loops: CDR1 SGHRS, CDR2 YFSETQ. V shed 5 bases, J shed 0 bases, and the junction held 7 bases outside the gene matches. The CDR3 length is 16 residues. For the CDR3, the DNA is TGCGCCAGCAGGCGCGGGGGGGTTTTGAGCACAGATACGCAGTATTTT. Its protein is CASRRGGVLSTDTQYF. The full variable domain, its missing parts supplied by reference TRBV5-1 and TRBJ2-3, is KAGVTQTPRYLIKTRGQQVTLSCSPISGHRSVSWYQQTPGQGLQFLFEYFSETQRNKGNFPGRFSGRQFSNSRSEMNVSTLELGDSALYLCASRRGGVLSTDTQYFGPGTRLTVL.

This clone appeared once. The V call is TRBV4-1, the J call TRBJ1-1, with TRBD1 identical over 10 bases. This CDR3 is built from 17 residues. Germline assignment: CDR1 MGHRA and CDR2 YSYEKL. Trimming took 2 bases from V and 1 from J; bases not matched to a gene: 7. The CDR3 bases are TGCGCCAGCAGCCAAAGAGGGACAGGGGAAGGGAACACTGAAGCTTTCTTT. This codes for CASSQRGTGEGNTEAFF.

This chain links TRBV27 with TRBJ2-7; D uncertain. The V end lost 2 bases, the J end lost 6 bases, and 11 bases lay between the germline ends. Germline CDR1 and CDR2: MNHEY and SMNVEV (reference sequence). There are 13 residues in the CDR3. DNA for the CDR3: TGTGCCAGCAGTTTAGTTCCCTCTCGCGAGCAGTACTTC. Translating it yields CASSLVPSREQYF.

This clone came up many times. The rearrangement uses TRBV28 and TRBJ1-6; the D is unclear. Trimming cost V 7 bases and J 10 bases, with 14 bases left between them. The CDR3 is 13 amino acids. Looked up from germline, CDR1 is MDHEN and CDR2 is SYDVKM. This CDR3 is CASKLRYGSPLHF. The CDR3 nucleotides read TGTGCCAGCAAACTGCGGTACGGATCACCCCTCCACTTT.

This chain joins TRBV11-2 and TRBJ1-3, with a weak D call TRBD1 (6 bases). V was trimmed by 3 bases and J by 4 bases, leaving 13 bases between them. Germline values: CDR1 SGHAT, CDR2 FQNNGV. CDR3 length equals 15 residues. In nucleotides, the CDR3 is TGTGCCAGCAGCTTTACCACAGGGTCCGGAAACACCATATATTTT. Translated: CASSFTTGSGNTIYF. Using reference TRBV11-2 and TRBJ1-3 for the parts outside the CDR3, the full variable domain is EAGVAQSPRYKIIEKRQSVAFWCNPISGHATLYWYQQILGQGPKLLIQFQNNGVVDDSQLPKDRFSAERLKGVDSTLKIQPAKLEDSAVYLCASSFTTGSGNTIYFGEGSWLTVV.

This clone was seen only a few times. The CDR3 coding sequence is TGCGCCAGCAGCTTTGGTGGGGCTAGCACAGATACGCAGTATTTT. This translates into CASSFGGASTDTQYF. The gene calls are TRBV5-1 and TRBJ2-3, with a weak D call TRBD1 (5 bases). Germline CDR1 reads SGHRS; CDR2 reads YFSETQ. This CDR3 comprises 15 residues. V shed 2 bases and J shed 0 bases, with 10 bases lying between them.